The clone carrying this TCR beta chain appeared once. Libraries were prepared by immunoSEQ multiplex PCR; TCRdb keeps only in-frame clonotypes and omits some of them. The sample yields under 350,000 clones, roughly 91% seen once. The sample originates from a study of blood T cell repertoires in COVID-19. V was trimmed by 3 bases and J by 8 bases, leaving 19 bases between them. Germline V gene sequence: CDR1 LNHNV, CDR2 YYDKDF (reference sequence). The CDR3 runs to 15 residues. Sequenced material: peripheral blood. The chain combines TRBV15 with TRBJ1-2, with a tentative D call TRBD1 (5 bases). The TCR was taken from a man aged 40-50 years with acute or convalescent COVID-19. As DNA, the CDR3 is TGTGCCACCAGCAGGGTATCGTGGGGCAACGGCGGCTACACCTTC. This codes for CATSRVSWGNGGYTF.